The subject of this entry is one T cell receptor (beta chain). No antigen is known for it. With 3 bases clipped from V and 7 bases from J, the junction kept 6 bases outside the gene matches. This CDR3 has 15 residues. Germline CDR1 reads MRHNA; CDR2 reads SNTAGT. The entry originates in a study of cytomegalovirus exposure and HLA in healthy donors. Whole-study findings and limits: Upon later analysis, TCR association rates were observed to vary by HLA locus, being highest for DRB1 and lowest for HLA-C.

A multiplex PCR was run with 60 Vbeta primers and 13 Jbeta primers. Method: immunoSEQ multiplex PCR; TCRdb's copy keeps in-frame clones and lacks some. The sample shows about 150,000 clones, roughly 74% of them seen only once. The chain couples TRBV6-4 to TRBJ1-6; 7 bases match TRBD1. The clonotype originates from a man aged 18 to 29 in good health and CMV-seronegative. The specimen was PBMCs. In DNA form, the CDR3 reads TGTGCCAGCAGTGAAGTGAGGGGGCGGAATTCACCCCTCCACTTT. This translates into CASSEVRGRNSPLHF.